The clone carrying this T cell receptor beta chain was seen at least ten times. Its target is not known. The CDR3 runs to 17 residues. V was trimmed by 2 bases and J by 2 bases, leaving 17 bases between them. In germline, CDR1 is SEHNR, CDR2 FQNEAQ (reference sequence). Generation of TCR beta libraries employed quantitative 5'-RACE incorporating molecular barcodes. A single record per CDR3 protein comes from TCRdb applying MiXCR to the 5' RACE reads. The top ten hold over 9% of the sample, which has roughly 120,000 distinct CDR3 sequences, about 6.4% seen once. The data originate from a study of CD8 T cells in ankylosing spondylitis. Study-level results: Enrichment of disease-linked clones was reportedly significant in matched ankylosing spondylitis synovial fluid. Disease-linked clones displayed a CD8+ phenotype and appeared relatively rarely in peripheral blood. A TCR beta motif of roughly 8 highly homologous variants appeared characteristic of ankylosing spondylitis blood.

This clonotype was sampled from a male donor with ankylosing spondylitis or in good health (not recorded which). The source material was blood, either unsorted or a sorted T cell fraction (not recorded which). The chain links TRBV7-9 to TRBJ2-3; D is ambiguous. Here the CDR3 reads CASSLHGRSADTDTQYF. The CDR3 coding sequence is TGTGCCAGCAGCTTACACGGCCGGAGTGCCGACACAGATACGCAGTATTTT. Together with reference TRBV7-9 and TRBJ2-3, the CDR3 gives the full variable domain: DTGVSQNPRHKITKRGQNVTFRCDPISEHNRLYWYRQTLGQGPEFLTYFQNEAQLEKSRLLSDRFSAERPKGSFSTLEIQRTEQGDSAMYLCASSLHGRSADTDTQYFGPGTRLTVL.